The source of this T cell receptor (beta chain) is a study of T cells in Graves' hyperthyroidism and ophthalmopathy. About the research overall: Peripheral blood collection took place at initial diagnosis, before any treatment.

The ends lost 5 bases at V and 8 bases at J; junction bases unmatched: 13. The CDR3 has 16 residues. The germline V gene encodes CDR1 SNHLY and CDR2 FYNNEI. Regions amplified from RNA transcripts were the TCR beta CDR3 regions. An initial round of RT-PCR targeting the TCR CDR3 relied on the HTBI primer set. TCRdb re-analysed the multiplex PCR reads in MiXCR, keeping a single row per CDR3 protein. The sample has 300,000 or so distinct CDR3 sequences; approximately 22% are singletons. Uncontrolled infection, other autoimmune disease, pregnancy or lactation disqualified patients from enrolment. Every diagnosis used clinical symptoms, serum thyroxine and TRAb, thyroid ultrasound and orbital computed tomography. Cells are PBMCs isolated from around 9.4 ml of fresh blood. This clonotype was counted between two and nine times. A much larger clone is a single base away; this may be a read error.

The rearrangement joins TRBV2 to TRBJ1-5; the match to TRBD1 covers 9 bases. This sequence was found in a woman in her 50s with Graves' hyperthyroidism. The specimen sequenced was blood. The CDR3: CASSFGQGPALKPQHF. The CDR3 bases are TGTGCCAGCAGTTTTGGACAGGGGCCGGCTTTGAAGCCCCAGCATTTT. Using reference TRBV2 and TRBJ1-5 for the parts outside the CDR3, the full variable domain is EPEVTQTPSHQVTQMGQEVILRCVPISNHLYFYWYRQILGQKVEFLVSFYNNEISEKSEIFDDQFSVERPDGSNFTLKIRSTKLEDSAMYFCASSFGQGPALKPQHFGDGTRLSIL.